These 3 T cell receptor beta chains were all obtained from the same sample, sequenced in a study of T cell repertoires in cytomegalovirus infection. These receptors' targets are unknown. TCRdb reprocessed the reads via MiXCR and lists one record per CDR3 protein. The table lists hundreds of thousands of distinct CDR3 sequences, less than 40% of them singletons. The sequences come from cultured CD8+ T cells from PBMCs, collected from culture after CMV antigen stimulation. These receptors were collected from a human donor in good health (CMV status not recorded). Some clones in this sample may be carry-over from other donors' samples.

V gene TRBV4-1 combines with J gene TRBJ2-1; TRBD2 aligns across 7 bases. CDR1 and CDR2 from the germline V gene are MGHRA and YSYEKL. V lost 1 base and J lost 8; bases outside the gene matches: 11. The CDR3 length is 16 residues. The chain's CDR3 is CASSQGGAGRWYEQFF. In DNA, the CDR3 is TGCGCCAGCAGCCAAGGGGGAGCGGGGAGGTGGTATGAGCAGTTCTTC.

This clonotype was recorded at least ten times. V gene TRBV7-2 combines with J gene TRBJ2-5, with 9 bases lining up with TRBD2. CDR1 and CDR2 from the germline V gene are SGHTA and FQGNSA. The CDR3 covers 16 residues. V gave up 1 base and J gave up 2 bases; unmatched junction bases: 5. CDR3 in amino acids: CASSLVGAGGQETQYF. The CDR3 DNA follows: TGTGCCAGCAGCTTAGTGGGAGCGGGGGGACAAGAGACCCAGTACTTC. Looking up the rest from reference TRBV7-2 and TRBJ2-5 gives the full variable domain: GAGVSQSPSNKVTEKGKDVELRCDPISGHTALYWYRQSLGQGLEFLIYFQGNSAPDKSGLPSDRFSAERTGGSVSTLTIQRTQQEDSAVYLCASSLVGAGGQETQYFGPGTRLLVL.

The chain uses TRBV7-4 and TRBJ2-7, with TRBD2 identical over 8 bases. Unmatched junction bases numbered 10, after V lost 0 bases and J lost 3 bases. The length of the CDR3 is 17 residues. The germline V gene has CDR1 SGHVT and CDR2 SQSDAQ. The CDR3 loop reads CASSLAGGGLTFYEQYV. The CDR3, as DNA: TGTGCCAGCAGCTTAGCGGGCGGGGGGCTGACTTTCTACGAGCAGTACGTC.